One and the same sample provided the 32 T cell receptor beta chains below, sequenced in a study of spatial heterogeneity in lung cancer. TCRdb processed the 5' RACE reads anew with MiXCR; each CDR3 protein has one entry. Found here are about 20,000 distinct CDR3 sequences, around 20% of them singletons; the top ten hold around 15%. Time point here: sample taken at primary tumor resection. Whole RNA obtained from tumor, nontumor lung or frozen PBMC underwent sequencing without sorting. The material sequenced was PBMCs, taken at surgery. The source is a male donor with early-stage non-small cell lung cancer.

This clonotype is labeled as medium-sized. The chain uses TRBV18 and TRBJ1-1, with a tentative D call TRBD1 (5 bases). The CDR3 is 15 amino acids. V lost 3 bases, J lost 2 bases, and 13 bases lay in between. Germline CDR1 KGHSH, CDR2 LQKENI. The DNA for the CDR3 is TGTGCCAGCTCACCTCCGGTAGGGACTAACACTGAAGCTTTCTTT. Its translation is CASSPPVGTNTEAFF.

This clonotype was seen many times. This chain uses TRBV2 with TRBJ2-5; D remains unclear. CDR1 SNHLY and CDR2 FYNNEI come from the germline V gene. The CDR3 consists of 16 residues. V was pared by 2 bases and J by 1 base, with 14 bases between. CDR3 sequence reads: CASSELVYLGQETQYF. The CDR3 DNA follows: TGTGCCAGCAGTGAATTGGTATACTTAGGCCAAGAGACCCAGTACTTC.

The chain links TRBV9 to TRBJ2-1; 15 nucleotides line up with TRBD2. The germline gives CDR1 SGDLS, CDR2 YYNGEE. This CDR3 spans 18 amino acids. J gave up 4 bases and V 4 bases, and 9 bases lay outside the gene matches. CDR3 loop: CASSPTQGLAGGYNEQFF. The CDR3 bases are TGTGCCAGCAGCCCCACCCAGGGACTAGCGGGGGGTTACAATGAGCAGTTCTTC.

In the case of this clonotype: This may arise from a read error, as a much more abundant clone is one base away. The CDR3 DNA is TGTGCCAGCAAAGGCGTGAGCACTGAAGCTTTCTTT. Its protein is CASKGVSTEAFF. The rearrangement links TRBV6-6 to TRBJ1-1; D is ambiguous. The CDR3 runs 12 residues. V gave up 7 bases and J gave up 4 bases, with 10 bases separating them. Germline V gene lookup returns CDR1 MNHNY and CDR2 SVGAGI (reference sequence).

This clonotype was counted at least ten times. J is TRBJ2-3 and V is TRBV6-2 or TRBV6-3, with 13 positions matching TRBD2. The CDR3 sequence is 18 residues long. The junction had 11 bases not matched to a gene; V was cut back by 6 bases and J by 2 bases. Per the germline V gene, CDR1 is MNHEY and CDR2 is SVGEGT. Here the CDR3 DNA reads TGTGCCAGCAGCAACAAACCAGGACTAGCGGGGGACACAGATACGCAGTATTTT. Its protein is CASSNKPGLAGDTDTQYF.

This clonotype appeared many times. The rearrangement uses TRBV3-1 and TRBJ2-3, with TRBD2 identical over 13 bases. Germline assignment: CDR1 LGHDT and CDR2 YNNKEL (reference sequence). The CDR3 extends over 16 amino acids. Trimming removed 3 bases from V and 0 bases from J; junction bases left unmatched: 0. The CDR3 nucleotides read TGTGCCAGCAGCCAGGGACTAGCGGGGAGCACAGATACGCAGTATTTT. Protein: CASSQGLAGSTDTQYF.

This chain joins TRBV30 and TRBJ1-4; D not resolved. V was cut by 2 bases and J by 2 bases, with 9 bases left in between. Germline V gene lookup returns CDR1 GTSNPN and CDR2 SVGIG (reference sequence). CDR3 length: 14 amino acids. CDR3 sequence reads: CAWSILSTNEKLFF. The CDR3 bases are TGTGCCTGGAGTATTCTGAGCACTAATGAAAAACTGTTTTTT.

The V call is TRBV7-2, the J call TRBJ2-2, with 15 bases that match TRBD2. The CDR3 is made up of 19 amino acids. V trimming: 4 bases; J trimming: 4 bases; junction bases outside the gene matches: 10. Germline V CDR1 and CDR2: SGHTA, FQGNSA. The CDR3 protein is CASSSRTSGGALSTGELFF. The CDR3 nucleotides read TGTGCCAGCAGCTCCAGGACTAGCGGGGGGGCTCTAAGCACCGGGGAGCTGTTTTTT.

The DNA for the CDR3 is TGTGCCAGTAGTATCGAGGGATTCGATAATGGCTACACCTTC. It translates to CASSIEGFDNGYTF. The J gene is TRBJ1-2, the V gene TRBV19; D is unresolved. The CDR3 totals 14 residues. Trimming left V 3 bases short and J 6 bases short, with 14 bases between. CDR1 and CDR2 from the germline V gene are LNHDA and SQIVND (reference sequence).

This clonotype was detected ten times or more. The CDR3 DNA reads as TGCGCCAGCAGCCCCGGGACTAGCGGCAACAATGAGCAGTTCTTC. Translating it yields CASSPGTSGNNEQFF. The chain recombines TRBV5-1 with TRBJ2-1; 11 bases align to TRBD2. From germline, CDR1 is SGHRS and CDR2 YFSETQ. CDR3 length equals 15 residues. The trim removed 4 bases at V and 5 bases at J, leaving 5 bases unmatched.

The genes are TRBV7-9 and TRBJ1-2; TRBD1 agrees at 10 bases. Germline trimming cut 5 bases from V and 5 bases from J; bases unmatched to any gene: 11. Germline V CDR1 and CDR2: SEHNR, FQNEAQ (reference sequence). The CDR3 has 16 residues. The DNA of the CDR3 is TGTGCCAGCAGCCAGCAGGCGGGGACAGGGGCTTATGGCTACACCTTC. Translating gives CASSQQAGTGAYGYTF.

The chain has TRBV6-1 and TRBJ2-7, with no clear D. Per germline, CDR1 MNHNS and CDR2 SASEGT. The CDR3 runs to 11 residues. The V and J ends lost 7 bases and 3 bases respectively, with 7 bases between them. CDR3 DNA: TGTGCCAGCACGCGAAACTACGAGCAGTACTTC. Translation: CASTRNYEQYF.

This clonotype was picked up many times. V is TRBV2 and J is TRBJ2-2; D unresolved. Trimming left V 2 bases short and J 4 bases short, with 8 bases between. Germline V CDR1 and CDR2: SNHLY, FYNNEI. The CDR3 loop spans 14 amino acids. DNA of the CDR3: TGTGCCAGCAGTGAATTAGGCGGCACCGGGGAGCTGTTTTTT. Protein sequence: CASSELGGTGELFF.

Only a few counts were recorded for this clonotype. CDR3 protein: CASTADKFANTGELFF. CDR3 sequence (DNA): TGTGCCAGTACCGCGGACAAATTCGCGAACACCGGGGAGCTGTTTTTT. This sequence joins TRBV19 and TRBJ2-2, with a tentative D call TRBD1 (5 bases). The germline gives CDR1 LNHDA, CDR2 SQIVND (reference sequence). The V end lost 7 bases, the J end lost 0 bases, and 15 bases lay between the germline ends. There are 16 residues in the CDR3. Variable domain in full (rest from reference TRBV19 and TRBJ2-2): DGGITQSPKYLFRKEGQNVTLSCEQNLNHDAMYWYRQDPGQGLRLIYYSQIVNDFQKGDIAEGYSVSREKKESFPLTVTSAQKNPTAFYLCASTADKFANTGELFFGEGSRLTVL.

A word on this clonotype: One end of the junction varies from germline; a read error may be responsible. V usage is TRBV20-1 and J usage is TRBJ1-1; no reliable D call. In germline, CDR1 is DFQATT, CDR2 SNEGSKA (reference sequence). This CDR3 contains 17 residues. The CDR3 sequence: CSAEPIAGQGRNTEACF. The CDR3 region has the DNA TGCAGTGCCGAGCCGATCGCCGGGCAAGGAAGGAACACTGAAGCTTGCTTT.

As to this clonotype: A much larger clone sits a single nucleotide away, making a read error possible. The gene calls are TRBV9 and TRBJ1-2; D not certain. V was pared by 1 base and J by 6 bases, with 13 bases between. The germline CDR1 and CDR2 sequences are SGDLS and YYNGEE. The CDR3 sequence is 14 residues long. CDR3 sequence reads: CASSVRGLGHGYTF. Here the CDR3 DNA reads TGTGCCAGCAGCGTAAGAGGCCTTGGGCATGGCTACACCTTC.

The chain employs TRBV29-1 and TRBJ2-7, with 10 nucleotides matching TRBD1. Germline assignment: CDR1 SQVTM and CDR2 ANQGSEA. The CDR3 spans 16 residues. V gave up 1 base and J gave up 0 bases; unmatched junction bases: 6. Here the CDR3 reads CSVEGGTGVSSYEQYF. Here the CDR3 DNA reads TGCAGCGTTGAAGGGGGGACAGGGGTGAGCTCCTACGAGCAGTACTTC.

This clonotype showed up many times. The gene calls are TRBV11-2 and TRBJ2-1, with 7 bases aligning to TRBD2. CDR1 SGHAT and CDR2 FQNNGV come from the germline V gene. After removal of 3 bases from V and 6 bases from J, the junction contained 2 bases not matched to a gene. This CDR3 comprises 13 residues. The CDR3 sequence is CASSFSGGNEQFF. For the CDR3, the DNA is TGTGCCAGCAGCTTCTCGGGGGGCAATGAGCAGTTCTTC.

Only a few counts were recorded for this clonotype. This chain links TRBV10-3 with TRBJ1-2; 9 nucleotides align to TRBD1. The CDR3 covers 16 residues. With V trimmed by 3 bases and J by 6 bases, 11 bases remained unmatched. CDR1 is ENHRY, CDR2 SYGVKD, per germline. DNA for the CDR3: TGTGCCATCAGTGATTACGGGGACAGGGTTGATGATGGCTACACCTTC. This sequence encodes CAISDYGDRVDDGYTF.

This clonotype has a single count. A much larger clone sits a single nucleotide away, making a read error possible. This chain connects TRBV30 to TRBJ2-2, with D perhaps being TRBD1 or TRBD2 (6 bases each). The CDR3 totals 14 residues. Germline V CDR1 and CDR2: GTSNPN, SVGIG (reference sequence). The germline V and J ends were trimmed by 7 bases and 4 bases, with 16 bases remaining between them. CDR3 loop: CALTGGLGTGELFF. The CDR3 region has the DNA TGTGCCTTGACCGGGGGCTTAGGCACCGGGGAGCTGTTTTTT.

This clonotype has ten or more counts. The chain is built from TRBV7-9 and TRBJ2-7, with D perhaps matching TRBD2 (6 bases). V was clipped by 5 bases and J by 6 bases, with 8 bases between them. Germline CDR1 is SEHNR and CDR2 is FQNEAQ (reference sequence). The CDR3 runs to 11 residues. The CDR3 DNA reads TGTGCCAGCAGCCCGGGGGTCGAGCAGTACTTC. Its protein product is CASSPGVEQYF. The complete variable domain, with remaining parts taken from reference TRBV7-9 and TRBJ2-7, reads DTGVSQNPRHKITKRGQNVTFRCDPISEHNRLYWYRQTLGQGPEFLTYFQNEAQLEKSRLLSDRFSAERPKGSFSTLEIQRTEQGDSAMYLCASSPGVEQYFGPGTRLTVT.

This clonotype was observed a handful of times. The V call is TRBV2, the J call TRBJ2-5; 7 nucleotides align to TRBD2. J lost 3 bases, V lost 8 bases, and 6 bases had no gene match. Germline CDR1 and CDR2: SNHLY and FYNNEI. The CDR3 runs 13 residues. CDR3: CASWGLPKETQYF. The CDR3 DNA is TGTGCCAGCTGGGGACTACCTAAAGAGACCCAGTACTTC.

The chain joins TRBV12-3 or TRBV12-4 to TRBJ2-1, with TRBD2 as a possible D gene (7 bases). The CDR3 is 17 amino acids. Trimming took off 6 bases at V and 5 bases at J, with 23 bases between the two ends. The DNA for the CDR3 is TGTGCCAGCAGCTTTGTAGGAGGGGGGGCTCGACACAATGAGCAGTTCTTC. Amino acids: CASSFVGGGARHNEQFF.

This clonotype was counted only a few times. A read error may explain this, as a much larger clone is one base away. V is TRBV5-1 and J is TRBJ2-7; TRBD2 matches at 8 bases. There are 13 residues in the CDR3. From germline, CDR1 is SGHRS and CDR2 YFSETQ. V shed 4 bases and J 6 bases; nucleotides not matched to a gene: 6. The CDR3 loop reads CASSRGGQIEQYF. DNA of the CDR3: TGCGCCAGCAGCCGCGGGGGGCAGATCGAGCAGTACTTC.

Here the CDR3 DNA reads TGTGCCAGCAGTGACCCTCCCGGCCAGACTGAAGCTTTCTTT. It codes for CASSDPPGQTEAFF. The chain links TRBV6-1 to TRBJ1-1, with D hard to call. Germline V gene data show CDR1 as MNHNS and CDR2 as SASEGT. Trimming took 3 bases from V and 5 from J, leaving 13 bases between them. This CDR3 has 14 residues.

This clonotype was picked up many times. The rearrangement uses TRBV11-2 and TRBJ2-3; D not resolved. Germline V gene sequence: CDR1 SGHAT, CDR2 FQNNGV. V lost 5 bases to trimming and J lost 3 bases, with 18 bases between them. This CDR3 comprises 16 residues. CDR3 in DNA: TGTGCCAGCAGCACCCGATTAGGCCTAGGAACAGATACGCAGTATTTT. This codes for CASSTRLGLGTDTQYF.

Here the CDR3 DNA reads TGCGCCAGCAGCAACGTGGGACTAGCCACACTTCTCTCCTTCTCCTACGAGCAGTACTTC. It codes for CASSNVGLATLLSFSYEQYF. V is TRBV5-1 and J is TRBJ2-7, with 9 bases that match TRBD2. CDR1 is SGHRS, CDR2 YFSETQ, per germline. The J segment lost 0 bases and the V segment lost 4 bases, leaving 20 bases of the junction unmatched. This CDR3 region has 20 residues.

This clonotype is labeled as medium-sized. J is TRBJ1-6 and V is TRBV6-6, with D possibly matching TRBD1 (5 bases). Germline CDR1 is MNHNY and CDR2 is SVGAGI (reference sequence). The CDR3 runs to 14 residues. V shed 4 bases and J shed 7 bases, with 11 bases lying between them. As DNA, the CDR3 is TGTGCCAGCAGTTCCACAGGTTCGAATTCACCCCTCCACTTT. Translating gives CASSSTGSNSPLHF.

This clonotype was counted ten times or more. The chain joins TRBV29-1 to TRBJ1-1; D is unclear. Trimming left V 1 base short and J 0 bases short, with 6 bases between. CDR3 length: 13 residues. From germline, CDR1 is SQVTM and CDR2 ANQGSEA. CDR3 sequence (DNA): TGCAGCGTTGAAGGGAACATGAACACTGAAGCTTTCTTT. This gives the protein CSVEGNMNTEAFF.

This clonotype came up many times. This rearrangement joins TRBV20-1 to TRBJ2-5, with 8 bases aligning to TRBD2. The J segment lost 3 bases and the V segment lost 3 bases, leaving 6 bases of the junction unmatched. Germline-derived CDR1 and CDR2 are DFQATT and SNEGSKA (reference sequence). This CDR3 is 14 amino acids long. CDR3 in DNA: TGCAGTGCTAGTTCCGGGACTAGTGAAGAGACCCAGTACTTC. It codes for CSASSGTSEETQYF.

This clonotype was detected many times. The chain is built from TRBV20-1 and TRBJ1-5; D is unclear. Trimming shortened V by 3 bases and J by 6 bases, and 9 bases separated the two germline ends. The CDR3 runs to 12 residues. CDR1 is DFQATT and CDR2 is SNEGSKA in the germline V gene (reference sequence). DNA for the CDR3: TGCAGTGCTAGTGGGCCGGCTCAGCCCCAGCATTTT. Its translation: CSASGPAQPQHF.

A few counts support this clonotype. The V and J genes are TRBV12-3 or TRBV12-4 and TRBJ1-3; TRBD1 agrees at 7 bases. This CDR3 is 15 amino acids long. The V segment lost 5 bases and the J segment 0 bases; nucleotides outside the gene matches: 4. The CDR3, as DNA: TGTGCCAGCAGTCCGACAGGGAGCTCTGGAAACACCATATATTTT. Encoded protein: CASSPTGSSGNTIYF.